The 22 T cell receptor beta chains given below trace back to one sample, sequenced in a study of shared clonotypes between healthy human individuals. Clones were read by immunoSEQ multiplex PCR, and TCRdb kept only the in-frame ones, dropping some. Of 300,000 to 350,000 clones listed, 73% are singletons. Sequencing was carried out using memory CD4+ T cells sorted from blood. The subset is: CD45RA-negative fraction. The receptors were gathered from a man between 25 and 39 years old in good health.

The V and J genes are TRBV5-1 and TRBJ1-4; the D gene is possibly TRBD1 (5 bases). The CDR3 spans 15 residues. Germline CDR1 is SGHRS and CDR2 is YFSETQ. The V and J ends lost 3 bases and 7 bases respectively, with 16 bases between them. CDR3 amino acids: CASSSLGAMVEKLFF. Written as DNA, the CDR3 is TGCGCCAGCAGCTCCCTTGGGGCTATGGTTGAAAAACTGTTTTTT.

This sequence joins TRBV7-9 and TRBJ1-4, with D possibly TRBD1 on 5 matching bases. The V gene's germline CDR1 is SEHNR and CDR2 FQNEAQ (reference sequence). V lost 5 bases and J lost 5, with 12 bases in between. CDR3 length: 14 amino acids. Written as DNA, the CDR3 is TGTGCCAGCAGCCCAGCAGGGCCGAATGAAAAACTGTTTTTT. Translating it yields CASSPAGPNEKLFF. Drawing the rest from reference TRBV7-9 and TRBJ1-4, the complete variable domain is DTGVSQNPRHKITKRGQNVTFRCDPISEHNRLYWYRQTLGQGPEFLTYFQNEAQLEKSRLLSDRFSAERPKGSFSTLEIQRTEQGDSAMYLCASSPAGPNEKLFFGSGTQLSVL.

CDR3 protein: CSGGSGSGGNSEQFF. Written as DNA, the CDR3 is TGCAGCGGTGGGAGCGGGAGTGGAGGCAATAGTGAGCAGTTCTTC. The chain has TRBV29-1 and TRBJ2-1; 8 bases are a match to TRBD2. Germline V gene lookup returns CDR1 SQVTM and CDR2 ANQGSEA. V dropped 7 bases and J dropped 9; count of bases not matched to a gene: 17. CDR3 length: 15 residues.

The rearrangement links TRBV30 to TRBJ2-5, with a possible D match to TRBD2 (5 bases). Germline assignment: CDR1 GTSNPN and CDR2 SVGIG (reference sequence). Trimming stripped 5 bases from V and 3 bases from J, with 13 bases between. The CDR3 is made up of 13 amino acids. The DNA of the CDR3 is TGTGCCTGGGGAGGCGGCTATAAAGAGACCCAGTACTTC. The encoded protein is CAWGGGYKETQYF.

V is TRBV19 and J is TRBJ2-2; D call uncertain. The CDR3 is 19 amino acids. The V end lost 5 bases, the J end lost 2 bases, and 24 bases lay between the germline ends. Germline assignment: CDR1 LNHDA and CDR2 SQIVND (reference sequence). CDR3 sequence: CASSSLPYGRNRNTGELFF. Here the CDR3 DNA reads TGTGCCAGTAGTTCCCTGCCTTACGGACGGAATCGAAACACCGGGGAGCTGTTTTTT.

The rearrangement joins TRBV5-1 to TRBJ2-6; TRBD2 matches 7 bases. V shed 2 bases, J shed 2 bases, and the junction held 7 bases outside the gene matches. Germline lookup yields CDR1 SGHRS and CDR2 YFSETQ. The CDR3 is 17 amino acids. The CDR3 loop is CASSLLVGRAGANVLTF. CDR3 sequence (DNA): TGCGCCAGCAGCTTACTAGTTGGGAGGGCTGGGGCCAACGTCCTGACTTTC. The full variable domain, its missing parts supplied by reference TRBV5-1 and TRBJ2-6, is KAGVTQTPRYLIKTRGQQVTLSCSPISGHRSVSWYQQTPGQGLQFLFEYFSETQRNKGNFPGRFSGRQFSNSRSEMNVSTLELGDSALYLCASSLLVGRAGANVLTFGAGSRLTVL.

About this clone itself: The identical CDR3 is also encoded by other nucleotide sequences in the sample. The V call is TRBV5-1, the J call TRBJ2-2; a possible D gene is TRBD1 (6 bases). Trimming stripped 4 bases from V and 2 bases from J, with 12 bases between. CDR3 size: 15 residues. Looked up from germline, CDR1 is SGHRS and CDR2 is YFSETQ. The CDR3 DNA sequence: TGCGCCAGCAGCCTGGACAGAGCCAACACCGGGGAGCTGTTTTTT. Translation: CASSLDRANTGELFF.

Only a few counts were recorded for this clone. J is TRBJ2-3 and V is TRBV30; D possibly corresponds to TRBD2 (6 bases). Germline CDR1 GTSNPN, CDR2 SVGIG (reference sequence). The CDR3 covers 14 residues. V shed 2 bases and J shed 6 bases, with 15 bases lying between them. CDR3 amino acids: CAWSKRLREDTQYF. The CDR3 nucleotides are TGTGCCTGGAGTAAGAGACTCCGGGAGGATACGCAGTATTTT.

This clone has just a few counts. This chain joins TRBV29-1 and TRBJ2-1; 10 nucleotides line up with TRBD2. The CDR3 is made up of 15 amino acids. The junction had 9 bases not matched to a gene; V was cut back by 4 bases and J by 6 bases. Germline V gives CDR1 SQVTM, CDR2 ANQGSEA. CDR3 amino acids: CSVVPPAGGPNEQFF. The CDR3 DNA reads as TGCAGCGTTGTACCCCCAGCGGGAGGGCCCAATGAGCAGTTCTTC.

This clone was seen many times. The chain joins TRBV2 to TRBJ2-7, with 10 nucleotides matching TRBD2. V shed 4 bases, J shed 0 bases, and the junction held 0 bases outside the gene matches. Germline values: CDR1 SNHLY, CDR2 FYNNEI. The CDR3 is 14 residues long. CDR3 DNA: TGTGCCAGCAGTGCTAGCGGGGGCTCCTACGAGCAGTACTTC. Its translation is CASSASGGSYEQYF.

This rearrangement joins TRBV14 to TRBJ1-4; D uncertain. Per the germline V gene, CDR1 is SGHDN and CDR2 is FVKESK. The V end was cut by 0 bases, the J end by 2 bases, with 7 bases between. The CDR3 has 15 residues. The CDR3 loop is CASSQEGLTNEKLFF. The DNA for the CDR3 is TGTGCCAGCAGCCAAGAGGGTTTGACTAATGAAAAACTGTTTTTT.

This clone was recorded at least ten times. Other nucleotide sequences from this sample produce the same CDR3. J is TRBJ2-5 and V is TRBV6-5; D may correspond to TRBD1 or TRBD2 (5 bases each). The germline V and J ends were trimmed by 2 bases and 4 bases, with 11 bases remaining between them. Germline CDR1 MNHEY, CDR2 SVGAGI. The CDR3 length is 14 residues. The CDR3 loop reads CASSYRGRGETQYF. DNA of the CDR3: TGTGCCAGCAGTTACCGGGGACGAGGAGAGACCCAGTACTTC.

This clone was counted a single time. The rearrangement uses TRBV2 and TRBJ2-2; 7 bases match TRBD2. The CDR3 totals 14 residues. V lost 7 bases to trimming and J lost 3 bases; unmatched junction nucleotides: 5. The germline V gene has CDR1 SNHLY and CDR2 FYNNEI. This CDR3 reads CASIREVDTGELFF. CDR3 DNA sequence: TGTGCCAGCATACGGGAGGTGGACACCGGGGAGCTGTTTTTT.

The V gene is TRBV28, the J gene TRBJ1-5; the D gene is possibly TRBD1 (6 bases). Germline V gene lookup returns CDR1 MDHEN and CDR2 SYDVKM. The V end was cut by 6 bases, the J end by 4 bases, with 19 bases between. This CDR3 has 16 residues. CDR3 coding DNA: TGTGCCAGCAGCTCCTCCGGGGGCCGGGGTAATCAGCCCCAGCATTTT. It codes for CASSSSGGRGNQPQHF.

This clone has only a few counts. This rearrangement joins TRBV7-6 to TRBJ2-2; D may be TRBD1 (6 bases). Trimming shortened V by 4 bases and J by 2 bases, and 8 bases separated the two germline ends. CDR3 length equals 14 residues. Germline V lookup: CDR1 SGHVS, CDR2 FNYEAQ. The CDR3 region is CASSSGQNTGELFF. The DNA for the CDR3 is TGTGCCAGCAGCTCGGGACAAAACACCGGGGAGCTGTTTTTT.

The gene calls are TRBV27 and TRBJ2-7, with D unresolved. Deletions cut 3 bases from V and 12 bases from J, with 18 bases between. This CDR3 region has 13 residues. Germline V lookup: CDR1 MNHEY, CDR2 SMNVEV (reference sequence). The DNA for the CDR3 is TGTGCCAGCAGTTTCAGTCGACCTACTACGCTGTACTTC. Translated: CASSFSRPTTLYF.

In the case of this clone: At one end the junction does not follow the germline gene, possibly because of a read error. This sequence joins TRBV6-1 and TRBJ2-3, with TRBD2 matching over 8 bases. Germline assignment: CDR1 MNHNS and CDR2 SASEGT. The CDR3 length is 14 residues. Here the CDR3 reads CATKSSGVTATQYF. Here the CDR3 DNA reads TGTGCCACCAAAAGTAGCGGGGTAACAGCTACGCAGTATTTT.

This chain links TRBV29-1 with TRBJ2-3, with 12 bases identical to TRBD2. The germline gives CDR1 SQVTM, CDR2 ANQGSEA. V shed 3 bases, J shed 4 bases, and the junction held 2 bases outside the gene matches. CDR3 size: 14 residues. The DNA of the CDR3 is TGCAGCGTTGATGGACTAGCGGGACCAGATACGCAGTATTTT. Translating it yields CSVDGLAGPDTQYF.

CDR3 in amino acids: CASSQSGKLQRGYYEQYF. DNA for the CDR3: TGCGCCAGCAGTCAATCGGGCAAACTCCAGCGGGGCTACTACGAGCAGTACTTC. This chain joins TRBV23-1 and TRBJ2-7; 7 bases align to TRBD2. TRBV23-1 is reported as an ORF; its role is uncertain. The CDR3 loop spans 18 amino acids. V lost 0 bases and J lost 3; bases outside the gene matches: 14.

The chain combines TRBV29-1 with TRBJ2-7; a weak D match, TRBD2 (6 bases). The CDR3 covers 13 residues. The germline gives CDR1 SQVTM, CDR2 ANQGSEA. Trimming stripped 7 bases from V and 3 bases from J, with 16 bases between. CDR3 nucleotide sequence: TGCAGCGCAAGAGACGGGGGTGGCTACGAGCAGTACTTC. Residues: CSARDGGGYEQYF.

The V and J genes are TRBV19 and TRBJ2-1; 7 bases match TRBD2. The germline V gene has CDR1 LNHDA and CDR2 SQIVND (reference sequence). The CDR3 is 15 amino acids. V dropped 7 bases and J dropped 2; count of bases not matched to a gene: 8. The CDR3 nucleotides are TGTGCCAGTAACATGGGGCTAGCGGCCTACAATGAGCAGTTCTTC. Residues: CASNMGLAAYNEQFF.

Remarks on this clone: Other DNA variants within this sample encode the same CDR3. The chain combines TRBV10-3 with TRBJ2-7, with 7 bases that match TRBD2. Per the germline V gene, CDR1 is ENHRY and CDR2 is SYGVKD. V trimming: 4 bases; J trimming: 3 bases; junction bases outside the gene matches: 3. This CDR3 is 13 amino acids long. In nucleotides, the CDR3 is TGTGCCATCAGTGGTGGGAGGGGCTACGAGCAGTACTTC. Translated: CAISGGRGYEQYF.